The present entry profiles one T cell receptor beta chain with its context. The record originates from a study of blood T cell repertoires in COVID-19. Across the whole study: Sites in the United States, Italy and Spain provided acute and convalescent COVID-19 samples.

Per the germline V gene, CDR1 is KGHSH and CDR2 is LQKENI. The CDR3 sequence is 16 residues long. V lost 6 bases and J lost 4, with 20 bases in between. In the source study's methods: Estimation of nucleated cell counts relied on the amplification of reference gene primers. The repertoire was sequenced with immunoSEQ multiplex PCR; TCRdb's copy has only in-frame clones and lacks some. The V and J calls and clone size are taken from that table; D and trimming were inferred from the DNA. The table includes about 380,000 clones, over 75% detected once. This sequence originates from a man aged 25 to 45 who had recovered from COVID-19. The gene calls are TRBV18 and TRBJ2-3; a possible D gene is TRBD1 (5 bases). The sample taken for sequencing was PBMCs or T cells enriched from blood (not recorded which). CDR3 nucleotide sequence: TGTGCCAGCTCGCCCATGCTGGTGACAGAAGCAGATACGCAGTATTTT. This gives the protein CASSPMLVTEADTQYF.